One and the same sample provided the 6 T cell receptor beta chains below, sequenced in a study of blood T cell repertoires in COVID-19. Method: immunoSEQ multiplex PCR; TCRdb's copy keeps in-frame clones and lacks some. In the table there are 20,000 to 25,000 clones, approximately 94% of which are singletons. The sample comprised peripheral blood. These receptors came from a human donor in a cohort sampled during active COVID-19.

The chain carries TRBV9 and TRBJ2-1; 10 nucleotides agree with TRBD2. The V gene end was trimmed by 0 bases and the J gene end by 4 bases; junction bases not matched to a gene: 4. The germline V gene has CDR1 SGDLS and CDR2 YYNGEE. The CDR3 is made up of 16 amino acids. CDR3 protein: CASSVDNSGGYNEQFF. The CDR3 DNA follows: TGTGCCAGCAGCGTAGATAATAGCGGGGGGTACAATGAGCAGTTCTTC.

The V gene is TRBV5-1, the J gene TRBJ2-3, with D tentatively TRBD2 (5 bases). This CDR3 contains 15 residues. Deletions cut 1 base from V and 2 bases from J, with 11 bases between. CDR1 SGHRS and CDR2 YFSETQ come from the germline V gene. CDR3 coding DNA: TGCGCCAGCAGCTTGTCCAGCGGAAACACAGATACGCAGTATTTT. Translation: CASSLSSGNTDTQYF.

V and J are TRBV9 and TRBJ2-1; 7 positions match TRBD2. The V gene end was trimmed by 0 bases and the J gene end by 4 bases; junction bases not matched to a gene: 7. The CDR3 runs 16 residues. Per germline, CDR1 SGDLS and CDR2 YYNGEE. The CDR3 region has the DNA TGTGCCAGCAGCGTAGTCGCTAGCGGAGCTTACAATGAGCAGTTCTTC. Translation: CASSVVASGAYNEQFF.

As DNA, the CDR3 is TGTGCCAGCAGCTTCTCGGGGAACGTCGACGAGCAGTACTTC. It translates to CASSFSGNVDEQYF. This chain connects TRBV7-8 to TRBJ2-7, with D perhaps TRBD2 (5 bases). Trimming cost V 3 bases and J 5 bases, with 14 bases left between them. Germline assignment: CDR1 SGHVS and CDR2 FQNEAQ. CDR3 size: 14 residues.

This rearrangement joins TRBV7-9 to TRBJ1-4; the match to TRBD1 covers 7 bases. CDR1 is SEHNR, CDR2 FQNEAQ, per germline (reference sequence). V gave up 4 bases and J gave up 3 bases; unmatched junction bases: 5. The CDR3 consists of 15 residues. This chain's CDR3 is CASSYGQAPNEKLFF. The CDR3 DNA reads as TGTGCCAGCAGCTACGGACAGGCCCCTAATGAAAAACTGTTTTTT.

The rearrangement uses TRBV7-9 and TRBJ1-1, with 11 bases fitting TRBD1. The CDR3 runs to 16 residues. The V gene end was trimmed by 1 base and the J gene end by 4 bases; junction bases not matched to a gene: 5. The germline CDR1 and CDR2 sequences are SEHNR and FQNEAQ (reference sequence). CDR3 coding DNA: TGTGCCAGCAGCTTAGAGGACAGGGGGCGTTCCACTGAAGCTTTCTTT. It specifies CASSLEDRGRSTEAFF.